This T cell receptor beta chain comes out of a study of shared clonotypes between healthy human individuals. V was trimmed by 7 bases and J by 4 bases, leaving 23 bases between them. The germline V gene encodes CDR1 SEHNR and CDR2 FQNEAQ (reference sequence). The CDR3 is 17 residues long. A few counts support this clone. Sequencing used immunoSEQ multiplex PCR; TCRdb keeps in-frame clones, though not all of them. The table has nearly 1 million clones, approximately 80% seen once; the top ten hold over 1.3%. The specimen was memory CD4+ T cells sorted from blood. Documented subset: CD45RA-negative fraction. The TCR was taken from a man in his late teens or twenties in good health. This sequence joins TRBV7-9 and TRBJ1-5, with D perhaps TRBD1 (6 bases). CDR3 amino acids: CASTHQGRSWVNQPQHF. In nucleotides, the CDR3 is TGTGCCAGCACCCATCAGGGGCGGTCTTGGGTAAATCAGCCCCAGCATTTT.